These 10 T cell receptor beta chains were sequenced from one sample in a study of shared clonotypes between healthy human individuals (dated by TCRdb to 2018 to 2020). Library prep was done by the immunoSEQ multiplex PCR assay. TCRdb stores this immuneACCESS table with in-frame sequences only. Part of the clones is absent; in the studies checked, under half of the shortfall reflects unresolved V genes, and no reason is known for the rest. In this sample the table shows about 610,000 clones, less than 98% of which occur a single time. 0.057% of the sample goes to the ten largest clones. Sequenced: naive CD4+ T cells sorted from blood. Reading the label with the study, this specimen's cell subset or site is: CD45RA+ positively selected. The receptor set was obtained from a woman in her 30s in good health.

The chain recombines TRBV28 with TRBJ2-7; TRBD1 aligns across 7 bases. V dropped 3 bases and J dropped 4; count of bases not matched to a gene: 9. Germline CDR1 is MDHEN and CDR2 is SYDVKM. The length of the CDR3 is 15 residues. The CDR3 sequence: CASSFSGQGEYEQYF. CDR3 coding DNA: TGTGCCAGCAGTTTTTCAGGGCAGGGGGAGTACGAGCAGTACTTC.

The chain links TRBV6-1 to TRBJ2-7, with a possible D match to TRBD1 (6 bases). The V gene lost 2 bases and the J gene lost 6 bases, with 14 bases spanning the gap. Germline V gene data show CDR1 as MNHNS and CDR2 as SASEGT. The CDR3 is 14 amino acids. Here the CDR3 reads CASSEPTGYLEQYF. The CDR3 DNA reads as TGTGCCAGCAGTGAACCTACAGGGTATCTCGAGCAGTACTTC.

The gene calls are TRBV2 and TRBJ2-2, with 9 bases lining up with TRBD1. Trimming at V came to 10 bases and at J to 4 bases, leaving 7 bases not matched to a gene. The length of the CDR3 is 14 residues. The V gene's germline CDR1 is SNHLY and CDR2 FYNNEI. CDR3 in amino acids: CATNRDRATGELFF. DNA of the CDR3: TGTGCCACCAATCGGGACAGGGCCACCGGGGAGCTGTTTTTT.

The chain employs TRBV27 and TRBJ2-5; D unclear. The V gene's germline CDR1 is MNHEY and CDR2 SMNVEV (reference sequence). The CDR3 length is 14 residues. V gave up 0 bases and J gave up 4 bases, with 9 bases separating them. CDR3: CASSLSRLRETQYF. The CDR3 nucleotides are TGTGCCAGCAGTTTATCGCGGCTGAGAGAGACCCAGTACTTC.

The rearrangement uses TRBV28 and TRBJ1-5, with D possibly matching TRBD1 (5 bases). The V gene's germline CDR1 is MDHEN and CDR2 SYDVKM. Trimming took 2 bases from V and 8 from J, leaving 13 bases between them. The CDR3 contains 14 residues. The CDR3 sequence is CASSLPQGLEPQHF. For the CDR3, the DNA is TGTGCCAGCAGTTTACCCCAGGGCCTGGAGCCCCAGCATTTT.

The J gene is TRBJ1-3, the V gene TRBV7-2; D is possibly TRBD1 (5 bases). Trimming removed 3 bases at V and 2 bases at J, with 14 bases between. CDR1 and CDR2 (germline): SGHTA, FQGNSA. The CDR3 loop spans 16 amino acids. The CDR3 here is CASSFRGPGAGNTIYF. Written as DNA, the CDR3 is TGTGCCAGCAGCTTTCGGGGCCCGGGGGCTGGAAACACCATATATTTT.

This sequence joins TRBV7-2 and TRBJ2-3; TRBD2 matches 10 bases. Germline loops: CDR1 SGHTA, CDR2 FQGNSA. V shed 1 base and J 6 bases; nucleotides not matched to a gene: 7. The length of the CDR3 is 16 residues. CDR3 nucleotide sequence: TGTGCCAGCAGCTTAGTCGGCCTAGCGGGAGCGGATACGCAGTATTTT. Translating it yields CASSLVGLAGADTQYF.

The chain employs TRBV7-8 and TRBJ1-5; TRBD1 is a possible D gene (5 bases). Germline CDR1 reads SGHVS; CDR2 reads FQNEAQ. The CDR3 extends over 17 amino acids. The V end lost 1 base, the J end lost 0 bases, and 13 bases lay between the germline ends. The CDR3 sequence is CASSLERWGNSNQPQHF. Here the CDR3 DNA reads TGTGCCAGCAGCTTAGAACGATGGGGGAATAGCAATCAGCCCCAGCATTTT.

This chain joins TRBV28 and TRBJ2-7, with 9 nucleotides matching TRBD1. CDR3 length: 16 residues. Germline-derived CDR1 and CDR2 are MDHEN and SYDVKM. V shed 6 bases, J shed 2 bases, and the junction held 11 bases outside the gene matches. CDR3 region: CASRPGQGVMAYEQYF. For the CDR3, the DNA is TGTGCCAGCAGACCGGGACAGGGTGTCATGGCCTACGAGCAGTACTTC.

V and J are TRBV25-1 and TRBJ1-2; maybe TRBD1 (6 bases). The V end lost 6 bases, the J end lost 0 bases, and 14 bases lay between the germline ends. This CDR3 is 15 amino acids long. Germline V gene sequence: CDR1 MGHDK, CDR2 SYGVNS. CDR3 residues: CASRTSTGANYGYTF. CDR3 in DNA: TGTGCCAGCAGAACCTCGACAGGAGCTAACTATGGCTACACCTTC.